Listed below are T cell receptor beta chains from one sample, sequenced in a study of blood T cell repertoires in COVID-19. The table came from immunoSEQ multiplex PCR; TCRdb's copy has only in-frame clones and leaves some out. The sample has approximately 150,000 clones, around 89% seen once. Specimen: peripheral blood. The source is a woman aged 60-75 years with active COVID-19. CDR3s include the opening cysteine and the closing phenylalanine or tryptophan. Fields, in order: CDR3 DNA, CDR3 protein, clone size, D gene, J gene, V gene. The D gene is left open where the match is weak. Where a row states a size, it is once, few, many or the class of an expanded clone; other rows omit it.

DNA: TGTGCCAGTAGTACCCGGGACAGGGGCCTCATGAACACTGAAGCTTTCTTT
CDR3: CASSTRDRGLMNTEAFF
size: NA
D: TRBD1
J: TRBJ1-1
V: TRBV19

DNA: TGTGCCAGCAGGTCCAACAGGGGATTCTATGGCTACACCTTC
CDR3: CASRSNRGFYGYTF
size: NA
D: TRBD1
J: TRBJ1-2
V: TRBV28

DNA: TGTGCCAGTAATTCACCCTCGGGCAGGGGGTCTGGAAACACCATATATTTT
CDR3: CASNSPSGRGSGNTIYF
size: NA
D: TRBD1
J: TRBJ1-3
V: TRBV19

DNA: TGCAGCGTTGAAGATCGGTGGACGACAGGCACAGATACGCAGTATTTT
CDR3: CSVEDRWTTGTDTQYF
size: NA
D: NA
J: TRBJ2-3
V: TRBV29-1

DNA: TGCGCCAGCAGCGCGGGCGGGAGGAACACCGGGGAGCTGTTTTTT
CDR3: CASSAGGRNTGELFF
size: NA
D: TRBD2
J: TRBJ2-2
V: TRBV5-1

DNA: TGTGCCAGCACCAAAGCGGGAGGGAGGAATGAGCAGTTCTTC
CDR3: CASTKAGGRNEQFF
size: NA
D: TRBD2
J: TRBJ2-1
V: TRBV9

DNA: TGTGCCAGCAGCTATCCACCCCGGACTAGCGGGACTCCAGGAGAGACCCAGTACTTC
CDR3: CASSYPPRTSGTPGETQYF
size: once
D: TRBD2
J: TRBJ2-5
V: TRBV5-4

DNA: TGTGCCAGCAGCACCTGGGACTGGGCTGAGGGGAGGAATGAGCAGTTCTTC
CDR3: CASSTWDWAEGRNEQFF
size: NA
D: NA
J: TRBJ2-1
V: TRBV7-2

DNA: TGTGCCACCTCTAGCGGGAGGACAGATACGCAGTATTTT
CDR3: CATSSGRTDTQYF
size: once
D: TRBD2
J: TRBJ2-3
V: TRBV2

DNA: TGCGCCAGCAGCTTGAATCTAGCGGGAACCGGGGAGCTGTTTTTT
CDR3: CASSLNLAGTGELFF
size: NA
D: TRBD2
J: TRBJ2-2
V: TRBV5-1

DNA: TGTGCCAGCAGCTTAGCGCCTAGCGGGAACCCGTACCAAGAGACCCAGTACTTC
CDR3: CASSLAPSGNPYQETQYF
size: NA
D: TRBD2
J: TRBJ2-5
V: TRBV7-8

DNA: TGTGCCAGCAGTTTAATCCCGGGAGTCAATGAGCAGTTCTTC
CDR3: CASSLIPGVNEQFF
size: NA
D: NA
J: TRBJ2-1
V: TRBV28

DNA: TGTGCCAGCAGCAAAGCCCCACCTCGAGCTAGCGGGAGGGACGGGGAGCTGTTTTTT
CDR3: CASSKAPPRASGRDGELFF
size: NA
D: NA
J: TRBJ2-2
V: TRBV21-1

DNA: TGCGCCAGCAGCGTAACCGGGACAGGGGTATACGAGCAGTACTTC
CDR3: CASSVTGTGVYEQYF
size: NA
D: TRBD1
J: TRBJ2-7
V: TRBV4-1

DNA: TGCAGTGCTAGCCTCGTCAATGAGCAGTTCTTC
CDR3: CSASLVNEQFF
size: NA
D: NA
J: TRBJ2-1
V: TRBV20-1

DNA: TGTGCCATCAGGATTCAGGGGTCCACCTACGAGCAGTACTTC
CDR3: CAIRIQGSTYEQYF
size: NA
D: NA
J: TRBJ2-7
V: TRBV10-3

DNA: TGTGCCACCAGCTCCCCAGGGGTTTTATCAGATACGCAGTATTTT
CDR3: CATSSPGVLSDTQYF
size: NA
D: NA
J: TRBJ2-3
V: TRBV15

DNA: TGTGCCAGCAGCTTAGCACGACAGGGAGAAGGGCAGCCCCAGCATTTT
CDR3: CASSLARQGEGQPQHF
size: once
D: TRBD1
J: TRBJ1-5
V: TRBV7-9

DNA: TGTGCCAGCAGCGTAGCTCCGGGACAGTCCTACGAGCAGTACTTC
CDR3: CASSVAPGQSYEQYF
size: NA
D: TRBD1
J: TRBJ2-7
V: TRBV9

DNA: TGTGCCAGCAGCCTGATAGCCGTAGCAACTAATGAAAAACTGTTTTTT
CDR3: CASSLIAVATNEKLFF
size: NA
D: NA
J: TRBJ1-4
V: TRBV7-8

DNA: TGTGCCAGCAGTGCCGGACAGGGGATCTACGAGCAGTACTTC
CDR3: CASSAGQGIYEQYF
size: NA
D: TRBD1
J: TRBJ2-7
V: TRBV28

DNA: TGTGCCAGCAGCCAACTGGCAGACAATCAGCCCCAGCATTTT
CDR3: CASSQLADNQPQHF
size: NA
D: NA
J: TRBJ1-5
V: TRBV3-1/TRBV3-2

DNA: TGTGCCAGCTCACCGGGGGGGCAGAACACTGAAGCTTTCTTT
CDR3: CASSPGGQNTEAFF
size: NA
D: NA
J: TRBJ1-1
V: TRBV18

DNA: TGTGCCAGCAGTTACACGGGGGTCGGGACAGGGGGCGAGCAGTACTTC
CDR3: CASSYTGVGTGGEQYF
size: NA
D: TRBD1
J: TRBJ2-7
V: TRBV6-5

DNA: TGTGCCAGCAGCTCAGACAGGGATGAAGCTTTCTTT
CDR3: CASSSDRDEAFF
size: NA
D: TRBD1
J: TRBJ1-1
V: TRBV7-9

DNA: TGTGCCAATGTACCGGGAAACATTCAGTACTTC
CDR3: CANVPGNIQYF
size: once
D: NA
J: TRBJ2-4
V: TRBV5-8

DNA: TGTGCCAGCAGGGCAGGTGTGGGCGATGAAAAACTGTTTTTT
CDR3: CASRAGVGDEKLFF
size: NA
D: NA
J: TRBJ1-4
V: TRBV6-6

DNA: TGTGCCAGCAGCCAAGGGGCTAGCGGGAGTTCAGGATCCTACGAGCAGTACTTC
CDR3: CASSQGASGSSGSYEQYF
size: NA
D: TRBD2
J: TRBJ2-7
V: TRBV7-3

DNA: TGTGCCAGCAGGGGCCCGGGACTAGCGGGAGGACGTTCCCTGTACACAGATACGCAGTATTTT
CDR3: CASRGPGLAGGRSLYTDTQYF
size: NA
D: TRBD2
J: TRBJ2-3
V: TRBV27

DNA: TGTGCCAGCAGCCAAGATGGGAGGAACTACACCTTC
CDR3: CASSQDGRNYTF
size: NA
D: NA
J: TRBJ1-2
V: TRBV4-2

DNA: TGTGCCAGCAGACCCCAAGCCCGGACTAGTAGGTATACGCAGTATTTT
CDR3: CASRPQARTSRYTQYF
size: NA
D: TRBD2
J: TRBJ2-3
V: TRBV2

DNA: TGTGCCAGCAGGGGAGACTACACAGATACGCAGTATTTT
CDR3: CASRGDYTDTQYF
size: NA
D: NA
J: TRBJ2-3
V: TRBV28

DNA: TGCGCCAGCAGCCTTGAGACTAGTACAAGGGAGACCCAGTACTTC
CDR3: CASSLETSTRETQYF
size: NA
D: NA
J: TRBJ2-5
V: TRBV4-3

DNA: TGTGCCAGCAGTTTACTTCCGACAGGGGCCTACGAGCAGTACTTC
CDR3: CASSLLPTGAYEQYF
size: NA
D: TRBD1
J: TRBJ2-7
V: TRBV28

DNA: TGTGCCAGCAGCTTAGAGGTAGCGGGAGGCTCCTACAATGAGCAGTTCTTC
CDR3: CASSLEVAGGSYNEQFF
size: NA
D: TRBD2
J: TRBJ2-1
V: TRBV7-9

DNA: TGTGCCAGCAGCCCAACTAGCGGGAGCCCCTACGAGCAGTACTTC
CDR3: CASSPTSGSPYEQYF
size: NA
D: TRBD2
J: TRBJ2-7
V: TRBV9

DNA: TGTGCCAGCAGTTACCCTACTGACTGGAACACTGAAGCTTTCTTT
CDR3: CASSYPTDWNTEAFF
size: NA
D: NA
J: TRBJ1-1
V: TRBV6-6

DNA: TGTGCCAGCAGCCGCGGACAGCGTAATGAAAAACTGTTTTTT
CDR3: CASSRGQRNEKLFF
size: NA
D: NA
J: TRBJ1-4
V: TRBV27

DNA: TGTGCCAGCAGTGGAGTACTAACAATAGAGGAGCAGTTCTTC
CDR3: CASSGVLTIEEQFF
size: NA
D: NA
J: TRBJ2-1
V: TRBV25-1

DNA: TGCGCCAGCAGCCTTCCGGGGAGTCGAGGCTACACCTTC
CDR3: CASSLPGSRGYTF
size: NA
D: NA
J: TRBJ1-2
V: TRBV4-1

DNA: TGTGCCAGCAGTTTAACCGGAGGGCCCAGCACCGGGGAGCTGTTTTTT
CDR3: CASSLTGGPSTGELFF
size: NA
D: NA
J: TRBJ2-2
V: TRBV28

DNA: TGTGCCAGCAGTTATACAGGGTTGAATTCACCCCTCCACTTT
CDR3: CASSYTGLNSPLHF
size: once
D: NA
J: TRBJ1-6
V: TRBV6-2/TRBV6-3

DNA: TGCGCCAGCAACCAACGACAGGTGTCGGGAGGTAATGAGCAGTTCTTC
CDR3: CASNQRQVSGGNEQFF
size: once
D: NA
J: TRBJ2-1
V: TRBV5-1

DNA: TGTGCCAGCACAATCTCGGGACAGGGGACGGGCTACACCTTC
CDR3: CASTISGQGTGYTF
size: NA
D: TRBD1
J: TRBJ1-2
V: TRBV18

DNA: TGTGCCAGCAGTTACCGGGGACTAGCGATCAATGAGCAGTTCTTC
CDR3: CASSYRGLAINEQFF
size: NA
D: TRBD2
J: TRBJ2-1
V: TRBV6-5